The source of this T cell receptor (beta chain) is a study of OX40 agonist ivuxolimab in advanced cancers. Turning to the study itself: Ivuxolimab was delivered to patients intravenously every 2 weeks at doses spanning 0.01 to 10 mg/kg.

The data were produced by immunoSEQ multiplex PCR, yet TCRdb's version contains in-frame clones alone and is incomplete. The sample contains 50,000 to 75,000 clones, roughly 90% of which appear only once. The CDR3 totals 15 residues. The germline V gene has CDR1 SGDLS and CDR2 YYNGEE. V shed 1 base and J 6 bases; nucleotides not matched to a gene: 7. Concerning this clone itself: Its matching antigen is unknown.

General observations from the study: In CD8+ T cells, expanded clones were on average more numerous than in CD4+.

This sequence joins TRBV9 and TRBJ2-7, with 10 bases that match TRBD2. This clonotype was sampled from an adult with an advanced solid tumor such as melanoma, head and neck, liver or kidney cancer. The specimen was CD4+ or CD8+ T cells sorted from blood, collected in a trial of the OX40 agonist ivuxolimab. CDR3 loop: CASSVSLAGDGEQYF. CDR3 DNA: TGTGCCAGCAGCGTAAGCCTAGCGGGGGACGGCGAGCAGTACTTC.